These T cell receptor beta chains were read from a single sample in a study of yellow fever vaccine responses in identical twins. One entry per CDR3 protein, called by TCRdb with MiXCR from the RT-PCR reads. The repertoire holds about 21,000 distinct CDR3 sequences, with around 77% as singletons. The starting material was T cells from blood (PBMCs), unsorted or a sorted subset (not recorded which), obtained before or after yellow fever vaccination (not recorded which). The receptor set was obtained from a woman under 30 who received the yellow fever vaccine. The CDR3 runs from the conserved cysteine through the conserved F or W. The D gene is left open where the match is weak. Not all rows give a size; the values are once, few, many and, for expanded clones, a class.

D gene	V gene	J gene	clone size	CDR3 DNA	CDR3 protein
NA	TRBV2	TRBJ1-3	NA	TGTGCCAGCAGTGAGTGGGAAGTTTCTGGAAACACCATATATTTT	CASSEWEVSGNTIYF
NA	TRBV10-3	TRBJ1-2	NA	TGTGCCATCAGTGAAGGCGTTACTAACTATGGCTACACCTTC	CAISEGVTNYGYTF
NA	TRBV2	TRBJ2-5	NA	TGTGCCAGCAGGGGGACTGTCAAGACCCAGTACTTC	CASRGTVKTQYF
TRBD2	TRBV5-1	TRBJ2-1	NA	TGCGCCAGCAGCTTGGAAGGTCTAGCGGAGTACAATGAGCAGTTCTTC	CASSLEGLAEYNEQFF
NA	TRBV11-1	TRBJ2-1	NA	TGTGCCAGCAGCATCACCTCCGGGGCTAAGCAGTTCTTC	CASSITSGAKQFF
NA	TRBV6-2/TRBV6-3	TRBJ1-1	NA	TGTGCCAGCAGTCACCCCCCCGGGGGGAACACTGAAGCTTTCTTT	CASSHPPGGNTEAFF
NA	TRBV27	TRBJ2-3	NA	TGTGCCAGCACAGGGCATGGGGCGGATACGCAGTATTTT	CASTGHGADTQYF
NA	TRBV4-1	TRBJ1-1	NA	TGCGCCAGCAGCCCAGCCGGGGGGGGTGAAGCTTTCTTT	CASSPAGGGEAFF
TRBD1	TRBV29-1	TRBJ2-2	few	TGCAGCGTAACACAGGGGCCCGGGGAGCTGTTTTTT	CSVTQGPGELFF
TRBD2	TRBV11-2	TRBJ2-1	NA	TGTGCCAGCAGCTTAGAACTAGCGGGGGGTAATGAGCAGTTCTTC	CASSLELAGGNEQFF
TRBD1	TRBV4-3	TRBJ2-7	NA	TGCGCCAGCAGCCAAGGTGGCCCCGACAGGGGCACCTACGAGCAGTACTTC	CASSQGGPDRGTYEQYF
NA	TRBV5-4	TRBJ2-2	NA	TGTGCCAGCAGCTATGACAGGATGAACACCGGGGAGCTGTTTTTT	CASSYDRMNTGELFF
NA	TRBV5-4	TRBJ1-1	few	TGTGCCAGCAGCTTGGAGGGATCCGGCAGACTGAACACTGAAGCTTTCTTT	CASSLEGSGRLNTEAFF
NA	TRBV27	TRBJ1-5	NA	TGTGCCAGCAGCTCGGGAACATATAGCAATCAGCCCCAGCATTTT	CASSSGTYSNQPQHF
TRBD1	TRBV2	TRBJ2-1	few	TGTGCCAGCACACGACAGGGAGTCTGGAATGAGCAGTTCTTC	CASTRQGVWNEQFF
TRBD2	TRBV28	TRBJ2-3	few	TGTGCCAGCAGTTTCGCTAGCGGGAAAACAGATACGCAGTATTTT	CASSFASGKTDTQYF
TRBD2	TRBV18	TRBJ2-1	NA	TGTGCCAGCTCACCGCAAGGCACTAGCGGGTTCAATGAGCAGTTCTTC	CASSPQGTSGFNEQFF
NA	TRBV10-3	TRBJ2-1	NA	TGTGCCATCAGTGAGTCGGGTTACAATGAGCAGTTCTTC	CAISESGYNEQFF
NA	TRBV19	TRBJ2-4	NA	TGTGCCAGTAGTTCCAGGGCGGGTCAGTACTTC	CASSSRAGQYF
NA	TRBV18	TRBJ2-3	NA	TGTGCCAGCTCACCACCGGTATGGCAGTATTTT	CASSPPVWQYF
NA	TRBV29-1	TRBJ1-2	NA	TGCAGCGTTGATCAGGGTGATGGCTACACCTTC	CSVDQGDGYTF
TRBD2	TRBV12-3/TRBV12-4	TRBJ2-7	NA	TGTGCCAGCAGTTTGGCGGGAGGGCCAACTGGCGAGCAGTACTTC	CASSLAGGPTGEQYF
TRBD1	TRBV28	TRBJ1-6	NA	TGTGCCAGCAGTCAGACAGGGACCTATAATTCACCCCTCCACTTT	CASSQTGTYNSPLHF
NA	TRBV5-4	TRBJ1-5	few	TGTGCCAGCAGCTTGGGGGGGTACAATCAGCCCCAGCATTTT	CASSLGGYNQPQHF
TRBD2	TRBV9	TRBJ2-1	NA	TGTGCCAGCAGCCAGGGGACTAGCGGGTACAATGAGCAGTTCTTC	CASSQGTSGYNEQFF
TRBD1	TRBV27	TRBJ1-6	few	TGTGCCAGCAGTTTGCAGGGGGCCTCCTCAATTGCACCCCTCCACTTT	CASSLQGASSIAPLHF
NA	TRBV7-3	TRBJ1-5	NA	TGTGCCAGCAGCTTGGTACCAGATCAGCCACAGCATTTT	CASSLVPDQPQHF
NA	TRBV11-1	TRBJ2-1	NA	TGTGCCAGCAGTCGTACAGGGACCGATTACAATGAGCAGTTCTTC	CASSRTGTDYNEQFF
NA	TRBV23-1	TRBJ1-1	once	TGCGCCAGCACTAAAGGGAAGGGGTACACTGAAGCTTTCTTT	CASTKGKGYTEAFF
NA	TRBV25-1	TRBJ2-3	NA	TGTGCCAGCAGTCTACATAGCGTACCGCAGTATTTT	CASSLHSVPQYF
TRBD1	TRBV20-1	TRBJ2-5	NA	TGCAGTGCTAGGTCCGGGACAGCCCAAGAGACCCAGTACTTC	CSARSGTAQETQYF
NA	TRBV11-1	TRBJ1-1	NA	TGTGCCAGCAGCTTAATCAGGGAATACACTGAAGCTTTCTTT	CASSLIREYTEAFF
NA	TRBV25-1	TRBJ1-5	NA	TGTGCCAGCAGTGACCAAGGGGACGGTAAGGGGAATCAGCCCCAGCATTTT	CASSDQGDGKGNQPQHF
NA	TRBV4-1	TRBJ2-5	NA	TGCGCCAGCAGCCAAGAAGATAGCGTGGGAGAGACCCAGTACTTC	CASSQEDSVGETQYF
NA	TRBV4-1	TRBJ2-3	few	TGCGCCAGCAGCCAAGCCGAGGGGAGACGCACAGATACGCAGTATTTT	CASSQAEGRRTDTQYF
NA	TRBV2	TRBJ1-5	NA	TGTGCCAGCAGGGGACGGCACAATCAGCCCCAGCATTTT	CASRGRHNQPQHF
NA	TRBV20-1	TRBJ1-1	NA	TGCAGTGTCAGTGTGAATGAAGCTTTCTTT	CSVSVNEAFF
NA	TRBV5-6	TRBJ2-5	NA	TGTGCCAGCAGCTTTAGAGCTAGTCATCAAGAGACCCAGTACTTC	CASSFRASHQETQYF
NA	TRBV6-1	TRBJ2-7	NA	TGTGCCAGCACAGACAGGTCCTCCTACGAGCAGTACTTC	CASTDRSSYEQYF
TRBD2	TRBV18	TRBJ2-7	NA	TGTGCCAGCTCACGAAATGGACTAGCAGAGTACGAGCAGTACTTC	CASSRNGLAEYEQYF
NA	TRBV29-1	TRBJ2-1	NA	TGCAGCGTAGCGTCCTACAATGAGCAGTTCTTC	CSVASYNEQFF
NA	TRBV9	TRBJ2-1	NA	TGTGCCAGCAACCTAGCTAGCGTCTCCTACAATGAGCAGTTCTTC	CASNLASVSYNEQFF
TRBD2	TRBV19	TRBJ2-1	NA	TGTGCCAGCAGTGTGACCGGGACTAGCGGCTATGAGCAGTTCTTC	CASSVTGTSGYEQFF
NA	TRBV11-2	TRBJ2-3	NA	TGTGCCAGCAGCTTAGATCTCTTCCCAGATACGCAGTATTTT	CASSLDLFPDTQYF
NA	TRBV4-1	TRBJ2-7	NA	TGCGCCAGCAGCCAAGGTGGAAGCGAGCAGTACTTC	CASSQGGSEQYF
NA	TRBV12-3/TRBV12-4	TRBJ1-1	NA	TGTGCCAGCAGTTTTAAAACGAACACTGAAGCTTTCTTT	CASSFKTNTEAFF